This TCR beta chain was recovered during a study of breast tumors, draining lymph nodes, adjacent tissues. Findings and limits, study-wide: Data fit most tumor T cells coming from lymph node, expanding in tumor. Luminal-like breast cancer showed significantly greater tumor-nontumor repertoire similarity than basal-like breast cancer did.

Axillary draining lymph nodes of breast cancer patients supplied the node samples. CDR1 is KGHSH, CDR2 LQKENI, per germline. This CDR3 has 14 residues. Trimming removed 4 bases at V and 4 bases at J, with 12 bases between. This clonotype was seen at least ten times. The antigen remains unidentified. TCRdb redid the calling of the multiplex PCR reads with MiXCR, one entry per CDR3 protein. The profile shows approximately 210,000 distinct CDR3 sequences, approximately 29% of them singletons. This sequence was found in a female donor with breast cancer. Some clones in this sample may be carry-over from other donors' samples. The chain joins TRBV18 to TRBJ2-3, with D perhaps TRBD1 (5 bases). Material: axillary lymph node tissue. The CDR3 spells CASSLNVGADTQYF. The CDR3 region has the DNA TGTGCCAGCTCACTGAATGTAGGGGCAGATACGCAGTATTTT.